The source of this T cell receptor (beta chain) is a study of post-analysis software for immune sequencing data (dated by TCRdb to the mid-2010s). Looking at the study overall: The recorded disease courses included relapsing-remitting, secondary progressive and progressive-relapsing multiple sclerosis, and some patients had no subtype annotation. Patient repertoires were compared against roughly 10 previously published healthy control repertoires from donors aged roughly 6 to 26 years. A subset of samples was prepared in parallel using single-end sample barcoding, then pooled and co-amplified after Illumina adapter ligation. What the study reported, not specific to this receptor: Significantly lower normalized Chao1 diversity was found in multiple sclerosis patients than in controls, suggesting substantial peripheral T-cell clonal expansion. The multiple sclerosis patient group was slightly younger than the control group. A handful of TRBV segments, including TRBV5-6, TRBV5-1 and TRBV20-1, were significantly more frequent in patients than controls. When samples were clustered directly using the F measure, samples prepared in the same batch co-clustered strongly, which prompted a batch-effect correction.

Libraries were made using PCR. The data were produced on an Illumina HiSeq 2500. Unique molecular identifiers were incorporated into TCR beta cDNA libraries to reduce PCR and sequencing biases. Per 1 to 10 million input T cells, roughly 500,000 cDNA molecules were obtained, such that each molecule approximated one T cell. The patient libraries were prepared and sequenced with the same protocol used for the earlier healthy control dataset. Samples belonging to the same batch were prepared together, multiplexed and sequenced on a shared HiSeq lane. From the authors' description of their analysis: MIGEC handled the raw barcoded reads, throwing out single-read molecular identifier groups before consensus assembly and CDR3 extraction. Clonotype tables were post-analysed with VDJtools, normalizing diversity by down-sampling all datasets to the smallest sample size. Repertoire overlap clustering matched CDR3 amino acid but not nucleotide sequences to correct batch-related cross-sample contamination. TCRdb trimmed public reads at Q25 via fastp, called clones via MiXCR and kept in-frame beta chains. Each record represents a unique CDR3 protein, reported with the most common genes and DNA among its rows. None of the V and J calls come from the authors' own analysis; TCRdb made them. A total of 750,000 to 950,000 distinct CDR3 sequences appear in this sample, about 53% of them only once. In total, the top ten clones hold 4.6% of the sample.

Cut back by 4 bases and 5 bases, the V and J ends lie 11 bases apart. Inclusive of the bounding cysteine and phenylalanine, the CDR3 is 13 residues long. CDR3 DNA is the only sequence kept; it has 39 bases, read in frame from the first base. Taken from the germline V gene, the CDR1 and CDR2 loops are SGHTA and FQGNSA. TCR beta repertoires were profiled from peripheral blood of 13 young patients with multiple sclerosis to demonstrate the VDJtools post-analysis software. Multiple sclerosis patients were children and adolescents aged roughly 6 to 17 years. This clonotype occurred a few times. This clone's antigen is unknown. The record has no base qualities; no much larger clone is one base away.

Source material: blood. This clonotype was obtained from a girl aged 5 to 17 with multiple sclerosis. The sequence is built from TRBV7-2 and TRBJ2-5; the D gene is possibly TRBD2, with 6 bases matching. The CDR3: CASSWRGSETQYF. The DNA reads as follows: TGTGCCAGCAGCTGGCGGGGCTCTGAGACCCAGTACTTC.